This T cell receptor beta chain originates from a study of OX40 agonist ivuxolimab in advanced cancers. Only one count was recorded for this clone. Its target is unknown. The data were produced by immunoSEQ multiplex PCR, yet TCRdb's version contains in-frame clones alone and is incomplete. The profile shows about 93,000 clones, nearly 90% of them singletons. General study findings and limits: Expanded clones were, on average, more numerous in CD8+ T cells than in CD4+.

This receptor was taken from an adult with an advanced solid tumor such as melanoma, head and neck, liver or kidney cancer. The sample consisted of CD4+ or CD8+ T cells sorted from blood, taken in a trial of the OX40 agonist ivuxolimab.

The CDR3 loop reads CASSQQQGAEETQYF. DNA of the CDR3: TGTGCCAGCAGTCAACAACAGGGGGCTGAAGAGACCCAGTACTTC. The chain employs TRBV27 and TRBJ2-5; 9 nucleotides align to TRBD1. The CDR3 loop spans 15 amino acids. Trimming at V came to 5 bases and at J to 3 bases, leaving 7 bases not matched to a gene. CDR1 MNHEY and CDR2 SMNVEV come from the germline V gene (reference sequence).